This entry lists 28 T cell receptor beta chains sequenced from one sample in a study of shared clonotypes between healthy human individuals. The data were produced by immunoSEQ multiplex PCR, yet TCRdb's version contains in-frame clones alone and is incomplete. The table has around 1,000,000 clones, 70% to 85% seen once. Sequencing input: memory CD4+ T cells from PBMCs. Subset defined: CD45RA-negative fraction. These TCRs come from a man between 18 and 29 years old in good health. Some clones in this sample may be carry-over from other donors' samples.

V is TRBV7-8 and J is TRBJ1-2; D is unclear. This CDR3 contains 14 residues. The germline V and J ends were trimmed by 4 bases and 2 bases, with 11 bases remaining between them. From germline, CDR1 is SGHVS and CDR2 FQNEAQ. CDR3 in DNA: TGTGCCAGCAGCTACGAAGCGGAGAACTATGGCTACACCTTC. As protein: CASSYEAENYGYTF. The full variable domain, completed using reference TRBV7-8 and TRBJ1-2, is GAGVSQSPRYKVAKRGQDVALRCDPISGHVSLFWYQQALGQGPEFLTYFQNEAQLDKSGLPSDRFFAERPEGSVSTLKIQRTQQEDSAVYLCASSYEAENYGYTFGSGTRLTVV.

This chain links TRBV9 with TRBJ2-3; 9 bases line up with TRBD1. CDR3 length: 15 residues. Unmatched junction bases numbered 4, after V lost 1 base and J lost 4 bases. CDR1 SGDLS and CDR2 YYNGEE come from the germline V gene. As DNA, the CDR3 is TGTGCCAGCAGCGTACGACAGGGGGAAGCAGATACGCAGTATTTT. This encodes CASSVRQGEADTQYF.

The CDR3 protein is CASSPPIGSEQYF. DNA for the CDR3: TGTGCCAGCTCACCACCGATCGGGTCCGAGCAGTACTTC. The rearrangement uses TRBV18 and TRBJ2-7; no clear D gene. Germline CDR1 and CDR2: KGHSH and LQKENI. Trimming left V 0 bases short and J 6 bases short, with 9 bases between. The CDR3 contains 13 residues.

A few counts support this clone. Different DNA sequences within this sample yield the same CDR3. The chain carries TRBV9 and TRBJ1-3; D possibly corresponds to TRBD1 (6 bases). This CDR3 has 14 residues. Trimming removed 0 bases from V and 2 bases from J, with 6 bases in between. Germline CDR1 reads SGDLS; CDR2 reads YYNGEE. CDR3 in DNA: TGTGCCAGCAGCGTAGCAGGGGCTGGAAACACCATATATTTT. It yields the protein CASSVAGAGNTIYF.

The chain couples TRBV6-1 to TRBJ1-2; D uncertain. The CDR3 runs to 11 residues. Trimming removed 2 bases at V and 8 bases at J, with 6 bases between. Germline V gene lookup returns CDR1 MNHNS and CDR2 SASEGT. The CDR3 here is CASSELGGYTF. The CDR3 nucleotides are TGTGCCAGCAGTGAACTCGGGGGCTACACCTTC.

The CDR3 here is CASLRDREPNEQFF. The CDR3 region has the DNA TGTGCCAGCCTCCGGGACAGGGAACCCAATGAGCAGTTCTTC. This rearrangement joins TRBV18 to TRBJ2-1; 9 nucleotides agree with TRBD1. CDR3 length: 14 amino acids. Germline loops: CDR1 KGHSH, CDR2 LQKENI. V dropped 8 bases and J dropped 6; count of bases not matched to a gene: 8.

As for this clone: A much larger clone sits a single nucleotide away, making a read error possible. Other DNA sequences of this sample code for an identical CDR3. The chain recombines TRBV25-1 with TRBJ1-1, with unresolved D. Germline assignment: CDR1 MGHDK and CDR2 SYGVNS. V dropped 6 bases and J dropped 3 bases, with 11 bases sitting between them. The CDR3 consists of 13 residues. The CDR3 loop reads CASRVATHTEAFF. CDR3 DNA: TGTGCCAGCAGGGTCGCTACGCACACTGAAGCTTTCTTT.

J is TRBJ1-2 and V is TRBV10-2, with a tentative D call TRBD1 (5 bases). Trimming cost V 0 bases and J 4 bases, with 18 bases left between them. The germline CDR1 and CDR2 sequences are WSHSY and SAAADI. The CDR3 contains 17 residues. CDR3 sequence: CASSESGAWAGSYGYTF. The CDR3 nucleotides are TGCGCCAGCAGTGAGTCGGGAGCCTGGGCAGGGTCCTATGGCTACACCTTC.

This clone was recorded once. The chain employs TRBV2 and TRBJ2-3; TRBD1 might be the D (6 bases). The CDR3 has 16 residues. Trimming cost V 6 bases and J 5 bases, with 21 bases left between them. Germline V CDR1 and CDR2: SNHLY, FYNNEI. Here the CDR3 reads CASRGRQALGRDTQYF. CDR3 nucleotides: TGTGCCAGCAGGGGACGACAGGCCCTGGGGCGAGATACGCAGTATTTT.

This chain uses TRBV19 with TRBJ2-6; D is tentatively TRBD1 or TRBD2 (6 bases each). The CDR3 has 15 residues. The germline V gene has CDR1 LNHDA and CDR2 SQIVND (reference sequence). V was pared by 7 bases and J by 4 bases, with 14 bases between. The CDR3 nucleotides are TGTGCCAGTACCTACGGGGGCCCCGGGGCCAACGTCCTGACTTTC. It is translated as CASTYGGPGANVLTF.

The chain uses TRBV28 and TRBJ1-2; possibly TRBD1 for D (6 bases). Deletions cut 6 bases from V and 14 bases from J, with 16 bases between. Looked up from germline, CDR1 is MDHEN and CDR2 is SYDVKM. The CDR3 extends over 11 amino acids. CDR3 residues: CASSWGGHLTF. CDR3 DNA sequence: TGTGCCAGCAGCTGGGGGGGGCATCTGACCTTC.

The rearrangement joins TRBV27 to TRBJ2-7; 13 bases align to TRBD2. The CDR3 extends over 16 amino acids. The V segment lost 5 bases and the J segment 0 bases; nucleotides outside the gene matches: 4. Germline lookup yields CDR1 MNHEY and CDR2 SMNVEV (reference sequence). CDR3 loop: CASSRLAGGLSYEQYF. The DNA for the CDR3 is TGTGCCAGCAGTAGACTAGCGGGAGGTCTCTCCTACGAGCAGTACTTC.

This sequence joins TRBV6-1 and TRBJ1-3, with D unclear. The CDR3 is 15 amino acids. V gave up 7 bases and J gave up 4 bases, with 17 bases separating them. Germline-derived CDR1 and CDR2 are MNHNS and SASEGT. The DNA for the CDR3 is TGTGCCAGCACCATAACAAGCCGAGGGGGAAACACCATATATTTT. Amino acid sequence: CASTITSRGGNTIYF.

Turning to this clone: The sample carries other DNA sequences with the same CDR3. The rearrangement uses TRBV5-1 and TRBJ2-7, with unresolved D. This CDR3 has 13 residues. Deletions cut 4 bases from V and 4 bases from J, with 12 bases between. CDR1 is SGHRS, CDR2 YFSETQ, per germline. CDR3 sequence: CASSPQGSYEQYF. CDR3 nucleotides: TGCGCCAGCAGCCCCCAAGGAAGTTACGAGCAGTACTTC.

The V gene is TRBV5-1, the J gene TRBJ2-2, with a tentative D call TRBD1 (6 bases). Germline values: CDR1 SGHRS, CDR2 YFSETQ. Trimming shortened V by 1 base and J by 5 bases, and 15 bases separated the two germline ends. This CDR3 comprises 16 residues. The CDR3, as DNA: TGCGCCAGCAGCTTGCTGGCCCAGGGGCCGACCGGGGAGCTGTTTTTT. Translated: CASSLLAQGPTGELFF.

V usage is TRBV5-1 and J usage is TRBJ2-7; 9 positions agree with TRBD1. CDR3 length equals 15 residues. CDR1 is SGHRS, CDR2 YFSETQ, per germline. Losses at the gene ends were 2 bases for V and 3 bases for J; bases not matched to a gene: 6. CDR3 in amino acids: CASSFGGTGRYEQYF. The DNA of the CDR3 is TGCGCCAGCAGCTTTGGCGGGACAGGGCGCTACGAGCAGTACTTC. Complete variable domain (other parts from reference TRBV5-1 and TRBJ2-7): KAGVTQTPRYLIKTRGQQVTLSCSPISGHRSVSWYQQTPGQGLQFLFEYFSETQRNKGNFPGRFSGRQFSNSRSEMNVSTLELGDSALYLCASSFGGTGRYEQYFGPGTRLTVT.

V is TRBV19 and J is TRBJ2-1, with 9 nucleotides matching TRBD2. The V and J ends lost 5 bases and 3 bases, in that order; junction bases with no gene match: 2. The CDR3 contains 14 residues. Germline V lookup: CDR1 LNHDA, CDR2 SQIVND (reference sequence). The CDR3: CASSWTSDYNEQFF. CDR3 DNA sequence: TGTGCCAGTAGTTGGACTAGCGACTACAATGAGCAGTTCTTC.

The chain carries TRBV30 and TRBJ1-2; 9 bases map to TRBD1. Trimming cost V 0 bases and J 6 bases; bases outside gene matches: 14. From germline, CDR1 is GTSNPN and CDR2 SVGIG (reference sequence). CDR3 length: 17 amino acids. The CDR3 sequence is CAWSVPGQGLYGNGYTF. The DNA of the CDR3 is TGTGCCTGGAGTGTTCCGGGACAGGGTTTATATGGTAATGGCTACACCTTC.

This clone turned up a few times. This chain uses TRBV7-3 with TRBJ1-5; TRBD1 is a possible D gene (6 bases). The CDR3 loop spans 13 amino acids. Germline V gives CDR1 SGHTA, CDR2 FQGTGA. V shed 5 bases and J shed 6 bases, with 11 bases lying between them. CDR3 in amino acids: CASSIQGGQPQHF. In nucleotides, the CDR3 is TGTGCCAGCAGCATACAGGGCGGTCAGCCCCAGCATTTT.

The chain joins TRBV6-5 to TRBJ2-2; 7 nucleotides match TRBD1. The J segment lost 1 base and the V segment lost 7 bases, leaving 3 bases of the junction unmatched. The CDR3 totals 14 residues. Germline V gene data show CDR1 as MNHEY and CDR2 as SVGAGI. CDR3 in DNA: TGTGCCAGCACCAGGACAGGGAACACCGGGGAGCTGTTTTTT. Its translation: CASTRTGNTGELFF.

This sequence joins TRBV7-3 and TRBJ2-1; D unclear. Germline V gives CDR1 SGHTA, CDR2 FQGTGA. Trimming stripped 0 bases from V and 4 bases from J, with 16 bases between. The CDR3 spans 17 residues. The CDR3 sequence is CASSLTVITDSYNEQFF. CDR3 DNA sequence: TGTGCCAGCAGCTTAACGGTAATCACTGATAGTTACAATGAGCAGTTCTTC.

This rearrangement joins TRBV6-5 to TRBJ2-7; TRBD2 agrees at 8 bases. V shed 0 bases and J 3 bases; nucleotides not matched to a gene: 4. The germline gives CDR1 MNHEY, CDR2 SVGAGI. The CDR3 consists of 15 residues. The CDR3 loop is CASSYSGLAGYEQYF. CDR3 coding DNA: TGTGCCAGCAGTTACTCAGGCCTAGCGGGCTACGAGCAGTACTTC.

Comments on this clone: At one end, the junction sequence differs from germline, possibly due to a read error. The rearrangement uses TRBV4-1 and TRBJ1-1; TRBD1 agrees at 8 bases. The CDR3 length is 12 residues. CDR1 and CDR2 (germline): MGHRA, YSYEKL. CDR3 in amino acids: CASSQRQGQAFF. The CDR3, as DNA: TGTGCCAGCAGCCAACGACAGGGGCAAGCTTTCTTT.

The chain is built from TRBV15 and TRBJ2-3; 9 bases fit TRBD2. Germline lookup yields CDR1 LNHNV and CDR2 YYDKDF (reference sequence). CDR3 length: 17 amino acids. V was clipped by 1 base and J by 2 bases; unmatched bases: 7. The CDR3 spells CATSRGNSGRTTDTQYF. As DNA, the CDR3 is TGTGCCACCAGCAGAGGAAATAGCGGGAGAACCACAGATACGCAGTATTTT.

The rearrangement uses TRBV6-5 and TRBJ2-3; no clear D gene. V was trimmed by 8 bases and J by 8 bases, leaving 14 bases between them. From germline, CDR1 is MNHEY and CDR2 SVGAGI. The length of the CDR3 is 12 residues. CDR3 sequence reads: CASGDSLGTQYF. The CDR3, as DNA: TGTGCCAGCGGTGACTCATTGGGTACGCAGTATTTT.

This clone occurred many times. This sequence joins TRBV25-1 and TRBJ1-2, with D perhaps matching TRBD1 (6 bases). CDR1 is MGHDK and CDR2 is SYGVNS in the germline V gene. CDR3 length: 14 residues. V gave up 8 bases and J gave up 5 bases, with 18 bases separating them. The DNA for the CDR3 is TGTGCCAGCTCCCCCGGCTACCAGGGGTATGGCTACACCTTC. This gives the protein CASSPGYQGYGYTF.

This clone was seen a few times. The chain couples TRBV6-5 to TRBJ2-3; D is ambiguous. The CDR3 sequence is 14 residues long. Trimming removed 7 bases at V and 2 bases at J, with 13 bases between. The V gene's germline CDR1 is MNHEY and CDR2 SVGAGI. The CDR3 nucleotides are TGTGCCAGCACGGCCTCGACGAACACAGATACGCAGTATTTT. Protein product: CASTASTNTDTQYF.

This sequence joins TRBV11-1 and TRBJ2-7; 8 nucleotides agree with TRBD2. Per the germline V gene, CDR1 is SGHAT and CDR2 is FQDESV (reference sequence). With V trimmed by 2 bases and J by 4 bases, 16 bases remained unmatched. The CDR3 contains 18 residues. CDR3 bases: TGTGCCAGCAGCTTAATCAGGGGCGGGAGGACCGCCCTATACGAGCAGTACTTC. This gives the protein CASSLIRGGRTALYEQYF.